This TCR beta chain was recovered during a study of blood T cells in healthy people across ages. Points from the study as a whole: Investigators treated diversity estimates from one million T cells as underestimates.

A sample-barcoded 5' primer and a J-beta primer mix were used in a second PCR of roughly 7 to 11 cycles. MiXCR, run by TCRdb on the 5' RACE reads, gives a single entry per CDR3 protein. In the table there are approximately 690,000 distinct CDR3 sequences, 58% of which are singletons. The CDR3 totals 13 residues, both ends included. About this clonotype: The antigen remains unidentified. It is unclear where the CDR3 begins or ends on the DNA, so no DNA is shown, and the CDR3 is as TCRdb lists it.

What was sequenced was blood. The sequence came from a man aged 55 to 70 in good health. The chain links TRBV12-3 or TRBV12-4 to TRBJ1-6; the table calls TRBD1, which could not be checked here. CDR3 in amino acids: CASILAAPSPLHF.